A single sample is the source of the 25 T cell receptor beta chains below, sequenced in a study of T cells in Graves' hyperthyroidism and ophthalmopathy. From RNA transcripts, TCR beta CDR3 regions were amplified. First-round RT-PCR targeting the TCR CDR3 was performed with the HTBI primer set. TCRdb passed the multiplex PCR reads through MiXCR, listing each CDR3 protein once. This repertoire shows roughly 520,000 distinct CDR3 sequences, less than 25% found once; its top ten account for over 9%. Sequencing used blood. These receptors were obtained from a woman aged 30 to 39 with Graves' ophthalmopathy.

This rearrangement joins TRBV20-1 to TRBJ2-5; TRBD2 aligns across 11 bases. The germline CDR1 and CDR2 sequences are DFQATT and SNEGSKA (reference sequence). CDR3 length: 17 amino acids. V shed 4 bases, J shed 5 bases, and the junction held 15 bases outside the gene matches. The CDR3 sequence: CSATIPAIAGGGETQYF. The CDR3 coding sequence is TGCAGTGCTACGATCCCCGCTATAGCGGGAGGGGGGGAGACCCAGTACTTC.

This clonotype was picked up many times. This chain joins TRBV12-3 or TRBV12-4 and TRBJ1-5; D uncertain. V shed 0 bases and J shed 1 base, with 10 bases lying between them. The CDR3 extends over 16 amino acids. The CDR3 region has the DNA TGTGCCAGCAGTTTAGCGAGGCCGAGGAGCAATCAGCCCCAGCATTTT. Its translation is CASSLARPRSNQPQHF.

This clonotype was found a few times. V usage is TRBV12-3 or TRBV12-4 and J usage is TRBJ1-2; 9 bases line up with TRBD1. V was pared by 3 bases and J by 8 bases, with 4 bases of the junction left unmatched. The CDR3 consists of 13 residues. The CDR3 DNA is TGTGCCAGCAGTTTTGGGACAGGGAAAGGCTACACCTTC. It is translated as CASSFGTGKGYTF.

There are many counts of this clonotype. This sequence joins TRBV15 and TRBJ2-3; 9 bases line up with TRBD2. Germline loops: CDR1 LNHNV, CDR2 YYDKDF (reference sequence). This CDR3 region has 16 residues. After removal of 2 bases from V and 2 bases from J, the junction contained 5 bases not matched to a gene. CDR3 sequence reads: CATSRSAGGNTDTQYF. CDR3 sequence (DNA): TGTGCCACCAGCAGAAGCGCGGGGGGGAACACAGATACGCAGTATTTT. The variable domain in full, completed from reference TRBV15 and TRBJ2-3, reads DAMVIQNPRYQVTQFGKPVTLSCSQTLNHNVMYWYQQKSSQAPKLLFHYYDKDFNNEADTPDNFQSRRPNTSFCFLDIRSPGLGDTAMYLCATSRSAGGNTDTQYFGPGTRLTVL.

This clonotype has at least ten counts. A read error is possible here, since a much larger clone lies one base away. The chain links TRBV12-3 or TRBV12-4 to TRBJ1-1; a weak D match, TRBD1 (6 bases). The CDR3 is 13 residues long. V lost 6 bases and J lost 4, with 12 bases in between. CDR3 in DNA: TGTGCCAGCAGGGAACGGGGGCGCACTGAAGCTTTCTTT. Amino acids: CASRERGRTEAFF.

This clonotype has at least ten counts. The chain links TRBV7-9 to TRBJ2-7; TRBD1 matches 9 bases. The CDR3 extends over 11 amino acids. CDR1 and CDR2 (germline): SEHNR, FQNEAQ (reference sequence). With V trimmed by 10 bases and J by 5 bases, 3 bases remained unmatched. CDR3: CAIRTGDEQYF. CDR3 nucleotides: TGTGCCATCAGGACAGGGGACGAGCAGTACTTC.

The rearrangement uses TRBV11-2 and TRBJ2-7, with 10 positions matching TRBD2. Per the germline V gene, CDR1 is SGHAT and CDR2 is FQNNGV. The CDR3 has 17 amino acids. The V gene end was trimmed by 1 base and the J gene end by 1 base; junction bases not matched to a gene: 7. CDR3 nucleotides: TGTGCCAGCAGCTTAGGGGCTAGCGGGAGTGGTTCCTACGAGCAGTACTTC. This encodes CASSLGASGSGSYEQYF.

This clonotype was recorded a few times. V gene TRBV3-1 combines with J gene TRBJ1-5; D unclear. The CDR3 consists of 14 residues. Germline V CDR1 and CDR2: LGHDT, YNNKEL (reference sequence). Trimming removed 4 bases at V and 7 bases at J, with 14 bases between. CDR3 bases: TGTGCCAGCAGCCCGGGTTTCCCGGGGCAGCCCCAGCATTTT. Translation gives CASSPGFPGQPQHF.

The chain has TRBV20-1 and TRBJ1-6; tentative D call: TRBD1 (6 bases). The CDR3 covers 14 residues. Germline loops: CDR1 DFQATT, CDR2 SNEGSKA (reference sequence). Deletions cut 4 bases from V and 6 bases from J, with 13 bases between. In nucleotides, the CDR3 is TGCAGTGCTATGACAGGCCGTTCTAATTCACCCCTCCACTTT. This codes for CSAMTGRSNSPLHF.

This clonotype has a count of ten or more. The CDR3 DNA reads as TGTGCCTGGAGTCCGAGGGGACAGGGGATCTACCTGAACTATGGCTACACCTTC. Translating gives CAWSPRGQGIYLNYGYTF. This sequence joins TRBV30 and TRBJ1-2; 10 bases are shared with TRBD1. Looked up from germline, CDR1 is GTSNPN and CDR2 is SVGIG (reference sequence). The V segment lost 2 bases and the J segment 2 bases; nucleotides outside the gene matches: 14. The CDR3 extends over 18 amino acids.

This clonotype has at least ten counts. The J gene is TRBJ1-2, the V gene TRBV7-9, with D possibly matching TRBD1 (5 bases). CDR1 SEHNR and CDR2 FQNEAQ come from the germline V gene (reference sequence). V lost 5 bases and J lost 4, with 14 bases in between. The CDR3 spans 14 residues. CDR3 in DNA: TGTGCCAGCAGCATCAGGACAAATCCCTATGGCTACACCTTC. It specifies CASSIRTNPYGYTF. Variable domain in full (rest from reference TRBV7-9 and TRBJ1-2): DTGVSQNPRHKITKRGQNVTFRCDPISEHNRLYWYRQTLGQGPEFLTYFQNEAQLEKSRLLSDRFSAERPKGSFSTLEIQRTEQGDSAMYLCASSIRTNPYGYTFGSGTRLTVV.

This clonotype was picked up many times. This chain joins TRBV7-2 and TRBJ2-7, with a weak D call TRBD2 (6 bases). CDR1 is SGHTA and CDR2 is FQGNSA in the germline V gene. This CDR3 region has 14 residues. V was trimmed by 2 bases and J by 2 bases, leaving 10 bases between them. The CDR3 sequence: CASSLWDSTYEQYF. CDR3 bases: TGTGCCAGCAGCTTATGGGACTCAACCTACGAGCAGTACTTC. The entire variable domain, with the rest obtained from reference TRBV7-2 and TRBJ2-7, is as follows: GAGVSQSPSNKVTEKGKDVELRCDPISGHTALYWYRQSLGQGLEFLIYFQGNSAPDKSGLPSDRFSAERTGGSVSTLTIQRTQQEDSAVYLCASSLWDSTYEQYFGPGTRLTVT.

A note on this clonotype: One end of the junction fails to match germline, which may point to a read error. The V call is TRBV5-1, the J call TRBJ2-5; either TRBD1 or TRBD2 may supply D (5 bases each). Looked up from germline, CDR1 is SGHRS and CDR2 is YFSETQ. This CDR3 comprises 14 residues. The CDR3 DNA sequence: TGCGCCAGCAGCTTGGTGGACGGGGCAGAGACGCAGTACTTC. It codes for CASSLVDGAETQYF.

This clonotype was seen many times. V gene TRBV5-6 combines with J gene TRBJ1-3; a possible D gene is TRBD1 (5 bases). CDR1 is SGHDT and CDR2 is YYEEEE in the germline V gene. The CDR3 runs 14 residues. V lost 4 bases, J lost 4 bases, and 12 bases lay in between. This CDR3 reads CASSQGGAGNTIYF. CDR3 bases: TGTGCCAGCAGCCAGGGAGGGGCAGGAAACACCATATATTTT. The whole variable domain, filled in from reference TRBV5-6 and TRBJ1-3, reads DAGVTQSPTHLIKTRGQQVTLRCSPKSGHDTVSWYQQALGQGPQFIFQYYEEEERQRGNFPDRFSGHQFPNYSSELNVNALLLGDSALYLCASSQGGAGNTIYFGEGSWLTVV.

This clonotype was counted ten times or more. The chain uses TRBV29-1 and TRBJ2-7; 11 nucleotides line up with TRBD1. The germline CDR1 and CDR2 sequences are SQVTM and ANQGSEA. V shed 6 bases and J 1 base; nucleotides not matched to a gene: 5. The CDR3 is 14 amino acids. As DNA, the CDR3 is TGCAGCGTGACCGGGACAGGGGGTTCCTACGAGCAGTACTTC. This sequence encodes CSVTGTGGSYEQYF.

The table lists this clonotype with many counts. V usage is TRBV4-2 and J usage is TRBJ1-2; the D is unclear. The germline gives CDR1 LGHNA, CDR2 YNFKEQ. Trimming stripped 0 bases from V and 6 bases from J, with 11 bases between. The CDR3 totals 14 residues. The CDR3 loop reads CASSQDGPWHGYTF. The DNA of the CDR3 is TGTGCCAGCAGCCAAGATGGGCCTTGGCATGGCTACACCTTC.

This clonotype was recorded many times. The V gene is TRBV11-2, the J gene TRBJ2-7; the match to TRBD2 covers 9 bases. The CDR3 is 16 amino acids. CDR1 is SGHAT and CDR2 is FQNNGV in the germline V gene. V dropped 3 bases and J dropped 0; count of bases not matched to a gene: 6. CDR3 sequence reads: CASSFDSGGLSYEQYF. The CDR3 DNA is TGTGCCAGCAGCTTCGATAGCGGGGGCCTCTCCTACGAGCAGTACTTC.

This clonotype has at least ten counts. This rearrangement joins TRBV6-1 to TRBJ1-1; possibly TRBD1 for D (5 bases). V lost 4 bases and J 2 bases, leaving 14 bases between the germline ends. The CDR3 is made up of 15 amino acids. Germline V gene sequence: CDR1 MNHNS, CDR2 SASEGT. The CDR3 here is CASSGSRGFNTEAFF. DNA of the CDR3: TGTGCCAGCAGTGGATCTAGGGGCTTTAACACTGAAGCTTTCTTT.

The rearrangement joins TRBV12-3 or TRBV12-4 to TRBJ1-6; D call uncertain. The CDR3 contains 13 residues. V was pared by 6 bases and J by 7 bases, with 10 bases between. CDR3 coding DNA: TGTGCCAGCAGCTTACACGGAAATTCACCCCTCCACTTT. This codes for CASSLHGNSPLHF.

This clonotype occurred once. An end of the junction does not agree with germline; a read error may underlie this. The V and J genes are TRBV12-3 or TRBV12-4 and TRBJ2-5, with D possibly TRBD2 on 7 matching bases. The CDR3 contains 11 residues. The CDR3 loop reads CASSFGGGEHF. The DNA of the CDR3 is TGTGCCAGCAGTTTTGGCGGGGGCGAACACTTC.

This clonotype was counted at least ten times. The gene calls are TRBV2 and TRBJ2-2, with 9 bases aligning to TRBD1. V gave up 7 bases and J gave up 6 bases; unmatched junction bases: 9. CDR1 SNHLY and CDR2 FYNNEI come from the germline V gene. The CDR3 consists of 15 residues. Here the CDR3 DNA reads TGTGCCAGCATATTCGAACAGGGGGCTGCCGGGGAGCTGTTTTTT. Translated, it gives CASIFEQGAAGELFF.

This clonotype was seen at least ten times. This chain joins TRBV10-3 and TRBJ1-1, with D perhaps matching TRBD1 (5 bases). V lost 0 bases to trimming and J lost 8 bases, with 10 bases between them. CDR1 and CDR2 (germline): ENHRY, SYGVKD. CDR3 length: 13 residues. The CDR3 nucleotides are TGTGCCATCAGTGAGTCCGGGGCCACGGAAGCTTTCTTT. It translates to CAISESGATEAFF.

This clonotype was recorded at least ten times. The rearrangement uses TRBV6-1 and TRBJ2-5, with a tentative D call TRBD1 (6 bases). Trimming shortened V by 1 base and J by 5 bases, and 11 bases separated the two germline ends. There are 14 residues in the CDR3. Looked up from germline, CDR1 is MNHNS and CDR2 is SASEGT. This CDR3 is CASSEELGAETQYF. The DNA of the CDR3 is TGTGCCAGCAGTGAAGAGTTGGGGGCGGAGACCCAGTACTTC.

The chain carries TRBV6-1 and TRBJ1-1, with D possibly TRBD1 on 5 matching bases. Germline V lookup: CDR1 MNHNS, CDR2 SASEGT. The CDR3 is made up of 15 amino acids. The ends were cut back, 4 bases at V and 2 bases at J, with 14 bases in the middle. CDR3 DNA: TGTGCCAGCAGTGTATACTCCCAGGGAAACACTGAAGCTTTCTTT. It translates to CASSVYSQGNTEAFF.

This clonotype has ten or more counts. V usage is TRBV6-1 and J usage is TRBJ2-7, with 8 bases lining up with TRBD1. J lost 4 bases, V lost 6 bases, and 8 bases had no gene match. CDR3 size: 14 residues. Germline V CDR1 and CDR2: MNHNS, SASEGT. Here the CDR3 DNA reads TGTGCCAGCAGCCAGACAGGGGCTGGGTACGAGCAGTACTTC. It codes for CASSQTGAGYEQYF.